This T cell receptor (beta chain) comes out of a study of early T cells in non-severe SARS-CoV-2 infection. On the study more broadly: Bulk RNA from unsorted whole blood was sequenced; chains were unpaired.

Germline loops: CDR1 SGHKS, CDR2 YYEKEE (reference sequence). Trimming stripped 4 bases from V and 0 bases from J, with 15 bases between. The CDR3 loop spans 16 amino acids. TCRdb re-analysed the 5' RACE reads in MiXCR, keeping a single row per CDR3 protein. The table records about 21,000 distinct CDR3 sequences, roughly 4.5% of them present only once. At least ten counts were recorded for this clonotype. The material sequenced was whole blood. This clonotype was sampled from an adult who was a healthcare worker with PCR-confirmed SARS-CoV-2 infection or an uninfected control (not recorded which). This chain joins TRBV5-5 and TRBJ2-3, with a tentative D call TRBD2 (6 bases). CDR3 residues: CASSPEGFSSTDTQYF. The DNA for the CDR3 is TGTGCCAGCAGCCCGGAGGGGTTCTCTAGCACAGATACGCAGTATTTT.